These 2 T cell receptor beta chains share one sample of origin, sequenced in a study of read filtering for tumor transcriptome and immune sequencing (dated by TCRdb to the early 2020s). Instrument used: Illumina HiSeq 4000. The Immunoverse kit was used to build TCR libraries from about 430 ng RNA, with molecular barcoded adaptors covering alpha/delta and beta/gamma chains. TCRdb took the public reads, trimmed them with fastp at Q25, ran MiXCR for clone calling and kept in-frame beta chains. Each entry merges the rows of one CDR3 protein and shows their most common DNA and genes. The table for this sample lists more than 30,000 distinct CDR3 sequences; roughly 18% of them were counted only once. The ten largest clones add up to around 16% of the sample. Material: a population of CD138-negative cells sorted from bone marrow. The cell subset or site tag for this specimen amounts to: bone marrow mononuclear cells depleted of CD138+ plasma/myeloma cells by negative magnetic selection. The receptors come from a donor at least 40 years old with multiple myeloma.

The genes are TRBV20-1 and TRBJ1-5; no clear D. CDR3 length: 16 amino acids. V shed 0 bases and J shed 0 bases, with 12 bases lying between them. Germline V CDR1 and CDR2: DFQATT, SNEGSKA (reference sequence). In DNA form, the CDR3 reads TGCAGTGCTAGAGATCGGGCAGCCTATAGCAATCAGCCCCAGCATTTT. It encodes CSARDRAAYSNQPQHF.

This clonotype was seen repeatedly, ten times or more. A much bigger clone sits one base away, suggesting this may be a read error. This chain links TRBV5-1 with TRBJ2-1; 7 bases are shared with TRBD1. Per germline, CDR1 SGHRS and CDR2 YFSETQ. This CDR3 spans 13 amino acids. In DNA, the CDR3 is TGCGCCGGCAGCCCCCGACAGGGTAATGAGCAGTTCTTC. This translates into CAGSPRQGNEQFF.